A single sample is the source of the 17 T cell receptor beta chains below, sequenced in a study of blood T cell repertoires in COVID-19. TCRdb's copy holds only in-frame clones and misses some; the assay was immunoSEQ multiplex PCR. The sample holds tens of thousands of clones, 80% to 90% seen once. What was sequenced was peripheral blood. The receptors stem from a man older than 75 with active or convalescent COVID-19.

This sequence joins TRBV3-1 (or the pseudogene TRBV3-2) and TRBJ2-1; 8 nucleotides agree with TRBD2. The V and J ends lost 1 base and 4 bases, in that order; junction bases with no gene match: 6. The CDR3 has 16 residues. CDR1 is LGHDT and CDR2 is YNNKEL in the germline V gene (reference sequence). The CDR3 DNA sequence: TGTGCCAGCAGCCAAGGCCGGGGGGGCAGTTACAATGAGCAGTTCTTC. Translation gives CASSQGRGGSYNEQFF.

The chain carries TRBV5-1 and TRBJ2-7; D unclear. CDR1 and CDR2 (germline): SGHRS, YFSETQ. V lost 0 bases, J lost 3 bases, and 7 bases lay in between. CDR3 length: 13 residues. CDR3 in DNA: TGCGCCAGCAGCTTGGACACATTCTACGAGCAGTACTTC. The encoded protein is CASSLDTFYEQYF.

The chain links TRBV6-2 or TRBV6-3 to TRBJ1-1, with D perhaps matching TRBD1 (6 bases). The germline V gene has CDR1 MNHEY and CDR2 SVGEGT. V gave up 6 bases and J gave up 7 bases, with 24 bases separating them. The CDR3 contains 16 residues. The CDR3 is CASSSNRERGGVEAFF. The CDR3 nucleotides read TGTGCCAGCAGCTCAAACAGGGAGCGGGGCGGCGTTGAAGCTTTCTTT.

V and J are TRBV14 and TRBJ1-2, with D maybe TRBD1 (6 bases). Per germline, CDR1 SGHDN and CDR2 FVKESK. This CDR3 has 15 residues. V lost 2 bases and J lost 3, with 13 bases in between. For the CDR3, the DNA is TGTGCCAGCAGCCAAACCGGGACAAAGGACTATGGCTACACCTTC. Translation gives CASSQTGTKDYGYTF.

This clone was seen only once. CDR3 protein: CASSQETGWLAGGTYNEQFF. The CDR3 bases are TGCGCCAGCAGCCAAGAGACAGGGTGGCTAGCGGGAGGGACCTACAATGAGCAGTTCTTC. This chain links TRBV4-1 with TRBJ2-1, with TRBD2 identical over 12 bases. The CDR3 sequence is 20 residues long. Germline lookup yields CDR1 MGHRA and CDR2 YSYEKL. The J segment lost 2 bases and the V segment lost 0 bases, leaving 11 bases of the junction unmatched.

V gene TRBV7-9 combines with J gene TRBJ1-1; D ambiguous. This CDR3 has 15 amino acids. The germline V gene has CDR1 SEHNR and CDR2 FQNEAQ (reference sequence). Trimming shortened V by 5 bases and J by 1 base, and 14 bases separated the two germline ends. The CDR3 protein is CASSAIPRENTEAFF. CDR3 coding DNA: TGTGCCAGCAGCGCCATCCCCCGGGAGAACACTGAAGCTTTCTTT. Based on the CDR3 plus reference TRBV7-9 and TRBJ1-1, the full variable domain is DTGVSQNPRHKITKRGQNVTFRCDPISEHNRLYWYRQTLGQGPEFLTYFQNEAQLEKSRLLSDRFSAERPKGSFSTLEIQRTEQGDSAMYLCASSAIPRENTEAFFGQGTRLTVV.

The chain links TRBV19 to TRBJ1-3; 7 nucleotides match TRBD1. V lost 3 bases and J lost 0; bases outside the gene matches: 5. Germline V gene sequence: CDR1 LNHDA, CDR2 SQIVND (reference sequence). This CDR3 is 16 amino acids long. In nucleotides, the CDR3 is TGTGCCAGTAGTATGACGGGACAGCTCTCTGGAAACACCATATATTTT. This translates into CASSMTGQLSGNTIYF.

V is TRBV28 and J is TRBJ1-5; D unclear. The CDR3 runs to 13 residues. The germline V gene encodes CDR1 MDHEN and CDR2 SYDVKM. Trimming cost V 2 bases and J 6 bases, with 8 bases left between them. CDR3 in amino acids: CASSLPGSQPQHF. Here the CDR3 DNA reads TGTGCCAGCAGTTTACCAGGAAGTCAGCCCCAGCATTTT.

The V call is TRBV19, the J call TRBJ1-6; no definite D call. Germline V gives CDR1 LNHDA, CDR2 SQIVND (reference sequence). This CDR3 region has 15 residues. V shed 5 bases and J shed 6 bases, with 14 bases lying between them. The CDR3 nucleotides are TGTGCCAGTAGTCAAAAGAAGTCGGGTAATTCACCCCTCCACTTT. As protein: CASSQKKSGNSPLHF.

The CDR3 loop reads CSARFSEKLFF. In DNA, the CDR3 is TGCAGTGCTAGATTCAGTGAAAAACTGTTTTTT. The chain links TRBV20-1 to TRBJ1-4, with D hard to call. Trimming cost V 2 bases and J 7 bases, with 5 bases left between them. CDR3 length equals 11 residues. Germline V gene data show CDR1 as DFQATT and CDR2 as SNEGSKA (reference sequence).

This chain uses TRBV6-5 with TRBJ1-6, with 7 bases identical to TRBD1. This CDR3 spans 15 amino acids. The junction had 7 bases not matched to a gene; V was cut back by 4 bases and J by 7 bases. The germline V gene has CDR1 MNHEY and CDR2 SVGAGI. CDR3 sequence reads: CASSSGTVGNSPLHF. In DNA form, the CDR3 reads TGTGCCAGCAGTTCTGGGACAGTCGGGAATTCACCCCTCCACTTT.

The rearrangement links TRBV5-6 to TRBJ2-1, with 9 bases aligning to TRBD2. After removal of 5 bases from V and 7 bases from J, the junction contained 10 bases not matched to a gene. This CDR3 contains 15 residues. In germline, CDR1 is SGHDT, CDR2 YYEEEE. CDR3 sequence reads: CASSRSGRKGNEQFF. The CDR3 coding sequence is TGTGCCAGCAGTCGTAGCGGGAGAAAAGGGAATGAGCAGTTCTTC.

This clone has only one observation. This chain links TRBV4-2 with TRBJ2-7, with 7 bases aligning to TRBD2. With 3 bases clipped from V and 0 bases from J, the junction kept 11 bases outside the gene matches. This CDR3 is built from 17 residues. Germline V gene data show CDR1 as LGHNA and CDR2 as YNFKEQ. The CDR3 is CASSQGGLAGSSYEQYF. The DNA for the CDR3 is TGTGCCAGCAGCCAGGGGGGTTTAGCGGGTAGCTCCTACGAGCAGTACTTC.

The chain has TRBV3-1 (or the pseudogene TRBV3-2) and TRBJ2-3; TRBD2 agrees at 14 bases. Germline assignment: CDR1 LGHDT and CDR2 YNNKEL (reference sequence). There are 17 residues in the CDR3. V lost 4 bases to trimming and J lost 4 bases; unmatched junction nucleotides: 7. CDR3 sequence: CASSPYGTSGGADTQYF. The CDR3 DNA follows: TGTGCCAGCAGCCCCTACGGGACTAGCGGGGGTGCAGATACGCAGTATTTT.

The chain couples TRBV29-1 to TRBJ2-7, with TRBD2 matching over 8 bases. The J segment lost 1 base and the V segment lost 6 bases, leaving 11 bases of the junction unmatched. Germline loops: CDR1 SQVTM, CDR2 ANQGSEA. The CDR3 has 15 residues. CDR3 sequence: CSVETGRDASYEQYF. Here the CDR3 DNA reads TGCAGCGTAGAAACCGGGAGGGACGCTTCCTACGAGCAGTACTTC.

The chain joins TRBV5-1 to TRBJ2-4; perhaps TRBD2 as D (6 bases). Germline loops: CDR1 SGHRS, CDR2 YFSETQ. Trimming took 4 bases from V and 0 from J, leaving 17 bases between them. The length of the CDR3 is 17 residues. CDR3 residues: CASSPRTITRAKNIQYF. The CDR3 DNA follows: TGCGCCAGCAGCCCACGGACTATAACTCGAGCCAAAAACATTCAGTACTTC.

This clone was recorded once. This chain joins TRBV9 and TRBJ2-6, with D perhaps matching TRBD2 (5 bases). The CDR3 covers 17 residues. The germline V and J ends were trimmed by 0 bases and 2 bases, with 12 bases remaining between them. Germline V lookup: CDR1 SGDLS, CDR2 YYNGEE. The CDR3 loop is CASSVGYTRPGANVLTF. The CDR3 DNA is TGTGCCAGCAGCGTAGGATACACTAGGCCTGGGGCCAACGTCCTGACTTTC.